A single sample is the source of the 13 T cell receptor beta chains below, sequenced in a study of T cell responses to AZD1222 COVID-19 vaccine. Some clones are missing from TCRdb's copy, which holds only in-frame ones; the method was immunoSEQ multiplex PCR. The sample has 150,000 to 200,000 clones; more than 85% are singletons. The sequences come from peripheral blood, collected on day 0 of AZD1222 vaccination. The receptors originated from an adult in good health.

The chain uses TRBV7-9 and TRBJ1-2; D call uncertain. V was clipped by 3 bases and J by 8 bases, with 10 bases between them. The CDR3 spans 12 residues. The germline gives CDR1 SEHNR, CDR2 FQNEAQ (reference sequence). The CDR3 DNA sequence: TGTGCCAGCAGCTTGTCTGGTAACGGCTACACCTTC. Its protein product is CASSLSGNGYTF.

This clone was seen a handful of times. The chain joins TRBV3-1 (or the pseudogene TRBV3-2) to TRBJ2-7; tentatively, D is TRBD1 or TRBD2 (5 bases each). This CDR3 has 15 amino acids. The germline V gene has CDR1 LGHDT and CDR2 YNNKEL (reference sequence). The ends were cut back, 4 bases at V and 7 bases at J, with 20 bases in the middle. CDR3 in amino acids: CASSPYSGGVVEQYF. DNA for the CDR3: TGTGCCAGCAGCCCGTATAGTGGGGGTGTCGTTGAGCAGTACTTC.

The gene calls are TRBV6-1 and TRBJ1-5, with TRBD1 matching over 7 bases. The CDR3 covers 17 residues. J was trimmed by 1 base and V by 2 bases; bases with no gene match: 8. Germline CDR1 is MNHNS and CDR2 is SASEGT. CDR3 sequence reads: CASSEQPGTVSNQPQHF. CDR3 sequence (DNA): TGTGCCAGCAGTGAACAACCAGGGACAGTAAGCAATCAGCCCCAGCATTTT.

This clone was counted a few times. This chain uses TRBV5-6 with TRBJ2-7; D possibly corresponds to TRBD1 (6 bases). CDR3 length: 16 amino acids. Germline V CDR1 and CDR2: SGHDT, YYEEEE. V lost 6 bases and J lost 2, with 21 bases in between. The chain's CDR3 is CASTLYPTGSTYEQYF. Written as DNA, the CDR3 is TGTGCCAGCACCCTCTACCCAACAGGGTCCACCTACGAGCAGTACTTC. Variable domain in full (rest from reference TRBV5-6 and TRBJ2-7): DAGVTQSPTHLIKTRGQQVTLRCSPKSGHDTVSWYQQALGQGPQFIFQYYEEEERQRGNFPDRFSGHQFPNYSSELNVNALLLGDSALYLCASTLYPTGSTYEQYFGPGTRLTVT.

CDR3 in amino acids: CASSLGRGATEAFF. The CDR3 DNA follows: TGCGCCAGCAGCTTGGGTCGGGGAGCCACTGAAGCTTTCTTT. V usage is TRBV5-1 and J usage is TRBJ1-1; D is unresolved. Trimming removed 0 bases at V and 4 bases at J, with 10 bases between. This CDR3 region has 14 residues. CDR1 SGHRS and CDR2 YFSETQ come from the germline V gene. The whole variable domain, filled in from reference TRBV5-1 and TRBJ1-1, reads KAGVTQTPRYLIKTRGQQVTLSCSPISGHRSVSWYQQTPGQGLQFLFEYFSETQRNKGNFPGRFSGRQFSNSRSEMNVSTLELGDSALYLCASSLGRGATEAFFGQGTRLTVV.

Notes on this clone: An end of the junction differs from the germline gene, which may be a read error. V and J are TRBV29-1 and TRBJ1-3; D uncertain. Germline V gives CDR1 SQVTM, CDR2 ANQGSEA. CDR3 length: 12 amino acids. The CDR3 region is CSVATVGSTIYF. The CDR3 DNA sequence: TGCAGCGTTGCCACAGTCGGAAGCACCATATATTTT.

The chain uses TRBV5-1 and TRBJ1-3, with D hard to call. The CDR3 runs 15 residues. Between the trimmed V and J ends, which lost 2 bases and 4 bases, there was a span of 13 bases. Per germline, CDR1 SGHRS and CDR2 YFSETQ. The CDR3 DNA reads TGCGCCAGCAGCTTTTTACCGACGGAAGGAAACACCATATATTTT. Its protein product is CASSFLPTEGNTIYF.

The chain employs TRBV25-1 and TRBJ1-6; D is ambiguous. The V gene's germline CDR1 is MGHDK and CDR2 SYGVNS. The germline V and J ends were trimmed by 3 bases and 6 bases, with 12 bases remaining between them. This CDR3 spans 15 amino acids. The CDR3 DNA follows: TGTGCCAGCAGTGATAGGAGGGCCCCTAATTCACCCCTCCACTTT. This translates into CASSDRRAPNSPLHF.

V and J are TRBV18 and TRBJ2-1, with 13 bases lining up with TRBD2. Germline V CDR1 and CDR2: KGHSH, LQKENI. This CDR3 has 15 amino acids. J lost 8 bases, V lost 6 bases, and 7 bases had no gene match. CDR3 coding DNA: TGTGCCAGCTCTCCAGGACTAGCGGGAGACGATGAGCAGTTCTTC. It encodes CASSPGLAGDDEQFF. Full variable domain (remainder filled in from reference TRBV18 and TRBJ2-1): NAGVMQNPRHLVRRRGQEARLRCSPMKGHSHVYWYRQLPEEGLKFMVYLQKENIIDESGMPKERFSAEFPKEGPSILRIQQVVRGDSAAYFCASSPGLAGDDEQFFGPGTRLTVL.

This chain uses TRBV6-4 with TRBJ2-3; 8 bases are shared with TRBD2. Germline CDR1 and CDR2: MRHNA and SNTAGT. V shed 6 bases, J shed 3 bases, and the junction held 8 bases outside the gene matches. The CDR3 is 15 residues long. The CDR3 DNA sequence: TGTGCCAGCAGCCCCCTTGCGGGGGGAACAGATACGCAGTATTTT. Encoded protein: CASSPLAGGTDTQYF.

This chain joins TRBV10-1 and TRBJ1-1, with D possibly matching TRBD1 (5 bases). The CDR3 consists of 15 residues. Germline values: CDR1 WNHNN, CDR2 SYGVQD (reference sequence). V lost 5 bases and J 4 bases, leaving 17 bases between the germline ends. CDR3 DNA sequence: TGCGCCAGCAGTCCTACCGCTCTTGGGGGCACTGAAGCTTTCTTT. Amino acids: CASSPTALGGTEAFF.

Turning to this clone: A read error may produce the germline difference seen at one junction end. CDR3 in DNA: TGTGCCAGCAGATTGGGACAGGGCTTTGGCTATGGCTACACCTTC. Translation gives CASRLGQGFGYGYTF. The chain links TRBV5-5 to TRBJ1-2, with 9 bases aligning to TRBD1. Germline loops: CDR1 SGHKS, CDR2 YYEKEE (reference sequence). This CDR3 is 15 amino acids long.

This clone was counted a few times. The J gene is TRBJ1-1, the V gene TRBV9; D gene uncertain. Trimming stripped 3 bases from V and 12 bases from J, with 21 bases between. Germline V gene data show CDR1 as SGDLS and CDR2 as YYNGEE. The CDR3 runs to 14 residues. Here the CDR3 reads CASSAYGEAPLTFF. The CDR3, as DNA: TGTGCCAGCAGCGCCTATGGAGAGGCCCCTTTGACTTTCTTT.